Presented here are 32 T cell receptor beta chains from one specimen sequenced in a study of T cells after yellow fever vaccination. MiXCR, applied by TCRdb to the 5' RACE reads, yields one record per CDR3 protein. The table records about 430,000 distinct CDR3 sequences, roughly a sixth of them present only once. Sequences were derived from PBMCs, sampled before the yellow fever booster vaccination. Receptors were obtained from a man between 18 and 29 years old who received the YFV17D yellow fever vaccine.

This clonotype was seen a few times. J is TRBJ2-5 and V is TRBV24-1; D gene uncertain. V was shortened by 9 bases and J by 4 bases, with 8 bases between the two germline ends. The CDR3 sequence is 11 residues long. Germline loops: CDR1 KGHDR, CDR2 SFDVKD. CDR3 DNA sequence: TGTGCCACCCAAGGTCTAGAGACCCAGTACTTC. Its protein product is CATQGLETQYF.

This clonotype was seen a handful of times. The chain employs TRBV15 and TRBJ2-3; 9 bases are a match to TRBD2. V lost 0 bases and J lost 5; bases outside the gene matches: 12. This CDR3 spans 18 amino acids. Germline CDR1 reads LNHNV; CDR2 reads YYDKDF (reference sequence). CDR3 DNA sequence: TGTGCCACCAGCAGAGATTCGCTAGCGGGGTTTAATAGAGATACGCAGTATTTT. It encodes CATSRDSLAGFNRDTQYF.

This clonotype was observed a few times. The CDR3 reads CASSLDPGGGGYTF. The CDR3 DNA sequence: TGCGCCAGCAGCTTGGATCCTGGCGGGGGTGGCTACACCTTC. This chain links TRBV5-1 with TRBJ1-2; maybe TRBD1 (5 bases). CDR1 and CDR2 from the germline V gene are SGHRS and YFSETQ. Trimming removed 0 bases at V and 7 bases at J, with 13 bases between. This CDR3 has 14 amino acids.

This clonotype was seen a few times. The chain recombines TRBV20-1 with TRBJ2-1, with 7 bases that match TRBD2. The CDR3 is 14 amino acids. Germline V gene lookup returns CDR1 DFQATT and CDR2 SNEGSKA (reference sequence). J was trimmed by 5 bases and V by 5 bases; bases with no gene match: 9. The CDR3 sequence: CSAYRGGGNNEQFF. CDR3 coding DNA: TGCAGTGCTTACCGCGGGGGAGGTAACAATGAGCAGTTCTTC.

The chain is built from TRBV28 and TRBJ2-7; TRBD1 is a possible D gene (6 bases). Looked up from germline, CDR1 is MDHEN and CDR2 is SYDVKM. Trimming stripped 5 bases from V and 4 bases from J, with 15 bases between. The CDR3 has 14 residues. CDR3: CASSQRQAVYEQYV. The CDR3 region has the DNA TGTGCCAGCAGTCAGCGACAGGCCGTTTACGAGCAGTACGTC.

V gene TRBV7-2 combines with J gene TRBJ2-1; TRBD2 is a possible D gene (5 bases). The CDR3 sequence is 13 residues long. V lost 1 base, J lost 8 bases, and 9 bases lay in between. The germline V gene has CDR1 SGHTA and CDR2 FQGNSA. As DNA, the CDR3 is TGTGCCAGCAGCTTAGGACGGGATTATGAGCAGTTCTTC. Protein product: CASSLGRDYEQFF.

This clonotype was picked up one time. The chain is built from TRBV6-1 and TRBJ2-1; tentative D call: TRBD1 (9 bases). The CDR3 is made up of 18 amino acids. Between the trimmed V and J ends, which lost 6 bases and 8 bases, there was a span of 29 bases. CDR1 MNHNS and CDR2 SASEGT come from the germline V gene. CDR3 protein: CASSGYARGGQGVDEQFF. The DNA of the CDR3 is TGTGCCAGCAGCGGGTACGCCCGGGGGGGACAGGGAGTCGATGAGCAGTTCTTC.

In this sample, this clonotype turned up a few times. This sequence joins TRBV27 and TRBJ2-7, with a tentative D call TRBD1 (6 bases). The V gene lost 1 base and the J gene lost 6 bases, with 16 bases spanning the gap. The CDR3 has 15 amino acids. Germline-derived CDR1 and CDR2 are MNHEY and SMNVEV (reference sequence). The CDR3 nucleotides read TGTGCCAGCAGTTTATTGAACAGGGTTGAGTCCGAGCAGTACTTC. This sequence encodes CASSLLNRVESEQYF.

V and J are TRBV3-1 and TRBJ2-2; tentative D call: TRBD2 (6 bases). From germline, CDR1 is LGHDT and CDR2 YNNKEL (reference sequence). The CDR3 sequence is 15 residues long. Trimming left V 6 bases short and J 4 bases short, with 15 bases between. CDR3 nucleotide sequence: TGTGCCAGCAGAGACACTAGCTCGGGCACCGGGGAGCTGTTTTTT. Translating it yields CASRDTSSGTGELFF.

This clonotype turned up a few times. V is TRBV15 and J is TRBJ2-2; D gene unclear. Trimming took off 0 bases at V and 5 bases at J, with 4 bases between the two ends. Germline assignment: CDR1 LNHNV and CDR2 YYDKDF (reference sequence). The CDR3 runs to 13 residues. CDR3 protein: CATSREQTGELFF. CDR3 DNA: TGTGCCACCAGCAGAGAGCAGACCGGGGAGCTGTTTTTT. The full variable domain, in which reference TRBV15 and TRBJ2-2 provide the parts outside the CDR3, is DAMVIQNPRYQVTQFGKPVTLSCSQTLNHNVMYWYQQKSSQAPKLLFHYYDKDFNNEADTPDNFQSRRPNTSFCFLDIRSPGLGDTAMYLCATSREQTGELFFGEGSRLTVL.

CDR3 DNA sequence: TGTGCCAGCAGCCCCGGACGGAACTACGAGCAGTACTTC. Translation gives CASSPGRNYEQYF. V usage is TRBV5-6 and J usage is TRBJ2-7, with no clear D. This CDR3 region has 13 residues. Germline values: CDR1 SGHDT, CDR2 YYEEEE. V lost 4 bases, J lost 3 bases, and 11 bases lay in between. Filled out from reference TRBV5-6 and TRBJ2-7, the complete variable domain reads DAGVTQSPTHLIKTRGQQVTLRCSPKSGHDTVSWYQQALGQGPQFIFQYYEEEERQRGNFPDRFSGHQFPNYSSELNVNALLLGDSALYLCASSPGRNYEQYFGPGTRLTVT.

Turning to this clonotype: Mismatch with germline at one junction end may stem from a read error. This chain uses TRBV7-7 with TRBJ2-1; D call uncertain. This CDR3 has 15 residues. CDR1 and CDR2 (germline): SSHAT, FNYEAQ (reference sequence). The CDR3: CASSLKWSSFNEQFF. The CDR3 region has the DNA TGTGCTAGCAGCTTAAAGTGGTCCAGCTTCAATGAGCAGTTCTTC.

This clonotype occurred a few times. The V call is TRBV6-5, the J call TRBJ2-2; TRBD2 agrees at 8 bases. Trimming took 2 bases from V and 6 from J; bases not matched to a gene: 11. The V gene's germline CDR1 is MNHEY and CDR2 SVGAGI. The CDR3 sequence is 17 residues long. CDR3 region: CASSYAAASGWSGELFF. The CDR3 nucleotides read TGTGCCAGCAGTTACGCGGCCGCTAGCGGGTGGTCCGGGGAGCTGTTTTTT.

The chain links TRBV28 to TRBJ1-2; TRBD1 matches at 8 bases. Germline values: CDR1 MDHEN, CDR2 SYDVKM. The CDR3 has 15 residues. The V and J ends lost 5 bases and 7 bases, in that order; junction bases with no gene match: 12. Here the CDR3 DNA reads TGTGCCAGCAGTCTCGCCGGGACAGGCTTTCCTGGCTACACCTTC. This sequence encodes CASSLAGTGFPGYTF.

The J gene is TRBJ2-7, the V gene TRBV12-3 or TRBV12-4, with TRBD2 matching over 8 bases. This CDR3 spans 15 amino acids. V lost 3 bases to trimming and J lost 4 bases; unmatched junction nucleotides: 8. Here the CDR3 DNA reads TGTGCCAGCAGTTTGCCCCATAGCGGGGTTTACGAGCAGTACTTC. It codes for CASSLPHSGVYEQYF.

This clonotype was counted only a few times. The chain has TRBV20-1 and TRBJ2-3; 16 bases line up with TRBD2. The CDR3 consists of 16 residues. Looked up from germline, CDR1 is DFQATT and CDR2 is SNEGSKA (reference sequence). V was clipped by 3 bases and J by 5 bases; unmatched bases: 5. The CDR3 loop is CSARPGTSGGVDTQYF. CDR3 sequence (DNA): TGCAGTGCTAGGCCTGGGACTAGCGGGGGGGTAGATACGCAGTATTTT.

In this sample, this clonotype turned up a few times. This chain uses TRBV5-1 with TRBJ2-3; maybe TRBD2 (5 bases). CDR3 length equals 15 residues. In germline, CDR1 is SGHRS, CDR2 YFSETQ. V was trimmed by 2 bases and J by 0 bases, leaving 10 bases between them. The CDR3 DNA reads TGCGCCAGCAGCTTCCGGGATTCTAGCACAGATACGCAGTATTTT. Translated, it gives CASSFRDSSTDTQYF.

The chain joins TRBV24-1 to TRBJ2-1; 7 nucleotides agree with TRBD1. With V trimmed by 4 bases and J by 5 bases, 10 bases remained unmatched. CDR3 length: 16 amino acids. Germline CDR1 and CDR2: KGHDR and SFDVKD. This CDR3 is CATSDTREGAHNEQFF. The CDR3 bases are TGTGCCACCAGTGACACTCGTGAGGGGGCCCACAATGAGCAGTTCTTC.

The CDR3 nucleotides read TGTGCCAGCAGCTCCGGGACAGGGGGCCGGTATGGCTACACCTTC. It is translated as CASSSGTGGRYGYTF. The rearrangement links TRBV7-9 to TRBJ1-2; 12 bases map to TRBD1. Germline lookup yields CDR1 SEHNR and CDR2 FQNEAQ (reference sequence). The CDR3 extends over 15 amino acids. With V trimmed by 4 bases and J by 5 bases, 5 bases remained unmatched.

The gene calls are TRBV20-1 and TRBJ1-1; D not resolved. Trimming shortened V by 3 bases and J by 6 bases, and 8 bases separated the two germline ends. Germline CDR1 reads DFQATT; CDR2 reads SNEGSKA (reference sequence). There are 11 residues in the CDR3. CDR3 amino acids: CSARVVAEAFF. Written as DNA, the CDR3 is TGCAGTGCTAGGGTGGTCGCTGAAGCTTTCTTT.

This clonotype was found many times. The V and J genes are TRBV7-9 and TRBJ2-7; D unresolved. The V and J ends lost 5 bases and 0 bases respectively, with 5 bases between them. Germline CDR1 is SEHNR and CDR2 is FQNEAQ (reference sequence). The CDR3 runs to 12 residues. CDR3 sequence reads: CASSLGSYEQYF. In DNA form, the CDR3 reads TGTGCCAGCAGCCTCGGCTCCTACGAGCAGTACTTC.

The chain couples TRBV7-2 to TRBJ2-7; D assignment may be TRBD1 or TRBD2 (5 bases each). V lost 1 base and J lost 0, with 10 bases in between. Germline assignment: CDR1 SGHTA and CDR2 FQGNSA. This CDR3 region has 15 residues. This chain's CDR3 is CASSLVGGSSYEQYF. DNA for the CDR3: TGTGCCAGCAGCTTAGTTGGGGGAAGCTCCTACGAGCAGTACTTC.

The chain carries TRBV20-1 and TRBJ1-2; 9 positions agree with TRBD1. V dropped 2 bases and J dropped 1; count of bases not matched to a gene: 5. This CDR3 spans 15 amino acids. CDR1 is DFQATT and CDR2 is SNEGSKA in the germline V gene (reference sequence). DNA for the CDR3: TGCAGTGCTAGACCGACAGGGGGATTTAACTATGGCTACACCTTC. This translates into CSARPTGGFNYGYTF.

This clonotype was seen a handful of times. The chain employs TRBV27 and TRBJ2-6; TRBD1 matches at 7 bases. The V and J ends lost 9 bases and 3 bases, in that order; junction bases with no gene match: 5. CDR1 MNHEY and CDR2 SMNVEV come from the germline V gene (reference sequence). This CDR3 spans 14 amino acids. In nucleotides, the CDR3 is TGTGCCAGTAACAGGGGCTATGGGGCCAACGTCCTGACTTTC. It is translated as CASNRGYGANVLTF.

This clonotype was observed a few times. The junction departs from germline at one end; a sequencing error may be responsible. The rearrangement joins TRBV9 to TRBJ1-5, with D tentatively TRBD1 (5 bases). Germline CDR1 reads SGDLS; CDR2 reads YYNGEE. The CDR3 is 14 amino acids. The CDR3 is CASSPGTGNQPQRF. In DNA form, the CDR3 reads TGTGCCAGCAGCCCAGGGACTGGTAATCAGCCCCAGCGTTTT.

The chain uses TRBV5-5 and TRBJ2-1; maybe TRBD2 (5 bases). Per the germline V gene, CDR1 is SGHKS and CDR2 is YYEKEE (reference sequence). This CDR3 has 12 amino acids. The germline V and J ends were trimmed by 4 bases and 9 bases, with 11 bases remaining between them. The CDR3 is CASSADLSEQFF. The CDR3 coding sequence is TGTGCCAGCAGCGCGGACTTATCTGAGCAGTTCTTC.

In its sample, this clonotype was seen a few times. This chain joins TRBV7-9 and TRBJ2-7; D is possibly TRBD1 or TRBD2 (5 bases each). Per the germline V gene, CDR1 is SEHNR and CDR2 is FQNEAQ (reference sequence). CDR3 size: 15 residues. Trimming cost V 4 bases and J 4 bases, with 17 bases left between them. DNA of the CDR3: TGTGCCAGCAGCTGGGGACCGCCGGATACTTACGAGCAGTACTTC. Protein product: CASSWGPPDTYEQYF.

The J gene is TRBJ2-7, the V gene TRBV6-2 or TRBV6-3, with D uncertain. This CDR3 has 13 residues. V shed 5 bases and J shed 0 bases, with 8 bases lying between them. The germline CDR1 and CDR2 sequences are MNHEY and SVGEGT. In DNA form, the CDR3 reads TGTGCCAGCAGTCGCAGGAACTCCTACGAGCAGTACGTC. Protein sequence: CASSRRNSYEQYV.

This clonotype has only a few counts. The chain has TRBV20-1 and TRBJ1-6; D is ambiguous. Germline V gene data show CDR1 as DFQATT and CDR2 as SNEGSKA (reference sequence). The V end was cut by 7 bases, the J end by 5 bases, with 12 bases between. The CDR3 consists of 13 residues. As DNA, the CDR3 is TGCAGTGTTCACCCGGGGAATAATTCACCCCTCCACTTT. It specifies CSVHPGNNSPLHF.

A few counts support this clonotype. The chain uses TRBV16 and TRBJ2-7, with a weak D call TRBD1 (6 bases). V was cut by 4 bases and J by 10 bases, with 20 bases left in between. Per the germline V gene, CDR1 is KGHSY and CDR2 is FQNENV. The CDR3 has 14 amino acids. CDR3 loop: CASSPAGRAGVQYV. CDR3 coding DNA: TGTGCCAGCAGCCCAGCAGGTAGAGCAGGGGTCCAGTACGTC.

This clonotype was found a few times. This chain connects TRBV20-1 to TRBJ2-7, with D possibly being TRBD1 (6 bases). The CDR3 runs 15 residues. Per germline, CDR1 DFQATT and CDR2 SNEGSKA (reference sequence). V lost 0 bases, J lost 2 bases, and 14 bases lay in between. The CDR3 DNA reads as TGCAGTGCTAGAGATCTTCAGGGGACAACCTACGAGCAGTACTTC. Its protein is CSARDLQGTTYEQYF.

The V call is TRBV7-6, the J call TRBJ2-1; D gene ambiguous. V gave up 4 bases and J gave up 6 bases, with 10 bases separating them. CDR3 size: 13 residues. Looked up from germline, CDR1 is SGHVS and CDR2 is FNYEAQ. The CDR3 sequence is CASSSGRSNEQFF. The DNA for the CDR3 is TGTGCCAGCAGCTCCGGACGGAGCAATGAGCAGTTCTTC.